The next 30 T cell receptor beta chains were all read from a single sample in a study of vaccination effects on CD4 cells after COVID-19. ViraFEST expansion of antigen-specific CD4+ T cells with viral peptide pools preceded sequencing. An approximately ten-day culture period preceded the isolation of CD4+ T cells. Participants received two doses of either the BNT162b2 or mRNA-1273 vaccine. No antigen is known for these receptors. Clones were read by immunoSEQ multiplex PCR, and TCRdb kept only the in-frame ones, dropping some. Of fewer than 85,000 clones listed, 76% are singletons. The sample consisted of CD4+ T cells from PBMCs cultured with HCoV-OC43 spike peptides, taken after COVID-19 vaccination. The subset: HCoV-OC43 spike overlapping peptide pool stimulation. Receptors originate from a human donor who received a COVID-19 vaccine.

This chain links TRBV9 with TRBJ1-1, with D possibly being TRBD1 (6 bases). Germline assignment: CDR1 SGDLS and CDR2 YYNGEE. CDR3 length: 16 amino acids. The ends were cut back, 2 bases at V and 3 bases at J, with 17 bases in the middle. CDR3 DNA sequence: TGTGCCAGCAGCGTTTACCCGGGGGCGAGGGACACTGAAGCTTTCTTT. This encodes CASSVYPGARDTEAFF. The variable domain in full, completed from reference TRBV9 and TRBJ1-1, reads DSGVTQTPKHLITATGQRVTLRCSPRSGDLSVYWYQQSLDQGLQFLIQYYNGEERAKGNILERFSAQQFPDLHSELNLSSLELGDSALYFCASSVYPGARDTEAFFGQGTRLTVV.

This clone was seen just once. The J gene is TRBJ1-1, the V gene TRBV7-2; maybe TRBD1 (6 bases). The CDR3 totals 14 residues. Germline V gene lookup returns CDR1 SGHTA and CDR2 FQGNSA. Trimming removed 1 base at V and 1 base at J, with 7 bases between. In DNA form, the CDR3 reads TGTGCCAGCAGCTTAGTAGGGGGGAACACTGAAGCTTTCTTT. Amino acids: CASSLVGGNTEAFF.

This clone was recorded only once. The chain has TRBV18 and TRBJ2-7; no reliable D call. The CDR3 is 15 amino acids. The germline CDR1 and CDR2 sequences are KGHSH and LQKENI. V was clipped by 3 bases and J by 4 bases, with 16 bases between them. The chain's CDR3 is CASSPDRSSLYEQYV. For the CDR3, the DNA is TGTGCCAGCTCACCGGATAGGTCCTCCTTATACGAGCAGTACGTC.

The chain carries TRBV24-1 and TRBJ1-2; the D gene is possibly TRBD1 (6 bases). V was trimmed by 4 bases and J by 5 bases, leaving 13 bases between them. CDR1 and CDR2 from the germline V gene are KGHDR and SFDVKD. CDR3 length: 14 amino acids. CDR3 in amino acids: CATSDPGGGYGYTF. CDR3 bases: TGTGCCACCAGTGACCCGGGGGGCGGGTATGGCTACACCTTC.

This rearrangement joins TRBV6-5 to TRBJ1-2, with D perhaps TRBD1 (6 bases). Between the trimmed V and J ends, which lost 6 bases and 2 bases, there was a span of 10 bases. From germline, CDR1 is MNHEY and CDR2 SVGAGI. CDR3 length: 13 residues. DNA of the CDR3: TGTGCCAGCAGCCACGACAGGAACTATGGCTACACCTTC. Its protein is CASSHDRNYGYTF.

The chain couples TRBV18 to TRBJ1-6, with D possibly being TRBD1 (6 bases). Germline CDR1 and CDR2: KGHSH and LQKENI. Trimming took off 3 bases at V and 8 bases at J, with 11 bases between the two ends. The CDR3 is made up of 14 amino acids. CDR3 nucleotides: TGTGCCAGCTCACCGGGGGGCCGGGATTCACCCCTCCACTTT. It translates to CASSPGGRDSPLHF.

The rearrangement joins TRBV28 to TRBJ1-6, with D perhaps matching TRBD1 (5 bases). The V end lost 3 bases, the J end lost 8 bases, and 20 bases lay between the germline ends. The CDR3 covers 17 residues. Germline loops: CDR1 MDHEN, CDR2 SYDVKM. The CDR3 region has the DNA TGTGCCAGCAGTTTGGGGGGGGGATGGGGTTTTGATTCACCCCTCCACTTT. Translation gives CASSLGGGWGFDSPLHF.

This chain uses TRBV24-1 with TRBJ1-5; D is unresolved. With 9 bases removed from V and 0 bases from J, the gap between germline ends came to 11 bases. The length of the CDR3 is 14 residues. Per the germline V gene, CDR1 is KGHDR and CDR2 is SFDVKD. Written as DNA, the CDR3 is TGTGCCACCGGTCATCGTAATAGCAATCAGCCCCAGCATTTT. Its protein is CATGHRNSNQPQHF.

The chain joins TRBV4-2 to TRBJ2-3, with 7 bases fitting TRBD1. J was trimmed by 0 bases and V by 1 base; bases with no gene match: 7. Germline assignment: CDR1 LGHNA and CDR2 YNFKEQ. This CDR3 contains 17 residues. CDR3 DNA sequence: TGTGCCAGCAGCCAAGCCCCGACAGGGAGCAGCACAGATACGCAGTATTTT. This sequence encodes CASSQAPTGSSTDTQYF.

V usage is TRBV18 and J usage is TRBJ2-3; TRBD2 matches 8 bases. Germline V gives CDR1 KGHSH, CDR2 LQKENI. The CDR3 spans 17 residues. V lost 3 bases and J lost 3; bases outside the gene matches: 11. The CDR3 DNA sequence: TGTGCCAGCTCACCGCCCAGTGGTGCGGGGGGAACAGATACGCAGTATTTT. Translated: CASSPPSGAGGTDTQYF.

The rearrangement uses TRBV4-1 and TRBJ2-2; TRBD1 matches at 8 bases. CDR1 and CDR2 from the germline V gene are MGHRA and YSYEKL. This CDR3 contains 16 residues. J gave up 5 bases and V 2 bases, and 7 bases lay outside the gene matches. The CDR3 loop is CASSQPTGQATGELFF. Written as DNA, the CDR3 is TGCGCCAGCAGCCAACCCACGGGACAGGCAACCGGGGAGCTGTTTTTT.

The V and J genes are TRBV18 and TRBJ1-3; no clear D. V gave up 3 bases and J gave up 0 bases, with 9 bases separating them. Per germline, CDR1 KGHSH and CDR2 LQKENI. The CDR3 is 15 residues long. The chain's CDR3 is CASSPTAYSGNTIYF. The DNA for the CDR3 is TGTGCCAGCTCACCCACTGCGTACTCTGGAAACACCATATATTTT. Based on the CDR3 plus reference TRBV18 and TRBJ1-3, the full variable domain is NAGVMQNPRHLVRRRGQEARLRCSPMKGHSHVYWYRQLPEEGLKFMVYLQKENIIDESGMPKERFSAEFPKEGPSILRIQQVVRGDSAAYFCASSPTAYSGNTIYFGEGSWLTVV.

The chain employs TRBV29-1 and TRBJ1-5, with D unclear. Per the germline V gene, CDR1 is SQVTM and CDR2 is ANQGSEA. This CDR3 region has 13 residues. With 4 bases removed from V and 1 base from J, the gap between germline ends came to 8 bases. CDR3 in DNA: TGCAGCGTTGCGATAGGGAGCAATCAGCCCCAGCATTTT. This encodes CSVAIGSNQPQHF.

This chain connects TRBV7-9 to TRBJ2-5; D is unclear. Germline V gives CDR1 SEHNR, CDR2 FQNEAQ (reference sequence). The CDR3 is 12 residues long. V dropped 2 bases and J dropped 2 bases, with 3 bases sitting between them. In nucleotides, the CDR3 is TGTGCCAGCAGCTTAAATCAAGAGACCCAGTACTTC. Translation: CASSLNQETQYF.

This clone was seen only a few times. The CDR3, as DNA: TGTGCCAGCATAAGAGACAGTGGGTACCAAGAGACCCAGTACTTC. It specifies CASIRDSGYQETQYF. The chain combines TRBV7-9 with TRBJ2-5; tentative D call: TRBD1 (5 bases). Trimming left V 7 bases short and J 0 bases short, with 15 bases between. The CDR3 extends over 15 amino acids. Germline V gene sequence: CDR1 SEHNR, CDR2 FQNEAQ (reference sequence).

The rearrangement uses TRBV18 and TRBJ2-1, with TRBD1 matching over 9 bases. V was pared by 5 bases and J by 9 bases, with 11 bases of the junction left unmatched. CDR1 and CDR2 (germline): KGHSH, LQKENI. The CDR3 length is 15 residues. For the CDR3, the DNA is TGTGCCAGCTCAGACCCGGGACAGGGTTTGGGTGAGCAGTTCTTC. Translating it yields CASSDPGQGLGEQFF.

The table lists this clone with a few counts. V is TRBV18 and J is TRBJ1-1; the D gene is possibly TRBD1 (5 bases). The V gene lost 6 bases and the J gene lost 7 bases, with 15 bases spanning the gap. The germline V gene encodes CDR1 KGHSH and CDR2 LQKENI. The CDR3 length is 13 residues. The CDR3 region is CASSLSRDGEAFF. CDR3 bases: TGTGCCAGCTCCCTCTCCAGGGACGGTGAAGCTTTCTTT.

The gene calls are TRBV5-5 and TRBJ1-1; D unresolved. V lost 0 bases to trimming and J lost 0 bases, with 12 bases between them. Germline V gives CDR1 SGHKS, CDR2 YYEKEE (reference sequence). The CDR3 has 16 residues. The CDR3 nucleotides are TGTGCCAGCAGCTTGGAAGCAACTCCTGTGAACACTGAAGCTTTCTTT. It specifies CASSLEATPVNTEAFF.

This clone was counted a few times. V gene TRBV5-1 combines with J gene TRBJ1-1; D unresolved. The length of the CDR3 is 15 residues. CDR1 is SGHRS, CDR2 YFSETQ, per germline. V lost 0 bases to trimming and J lost 0 bases, with 9 bases between them. CDR3 amino acids: CASSLDRAMNTEAFF. The CDR3 DNA is TGCGCCAGCAGCTTGGATCGGGCGATGAACACTGAAGCTTTCTTT.

This CDR3 reads CASSVGLQETQYF. The DNA of the CDR3 is TGTGCCAGCAGCGTCGGACTCCAAGAGACCCAGTACTTC. V usage is TRBV5-5 and J usage is TRBJ2-5; weak D call: TRBD2 (5 bases). The length of the CDR3 is 13 residues. CDR1 and CDR2 (germline): SGHKS, YYEKEE (reference sequence). The ends were cut back, 4 bases at V and 1 base at J, with 8 bases in the middle.

The chain links TRBV18 to TRBJ2-7; TRBD2 matches 7 bases. The CDR3 runs to 15 residues. CDR1 is KGHSH, CDR2 LQKENI, per germline. V was pared by 6 bases and J by 7 bases, with 15 bases of the junction left unmatched. In nucleotides, the CDR3 is TGTGCCAGCTCGGCCCCCCGGGCCTTCGGGGGGGAGCAGTACGTC. Translated, it gives CASSAPRAFGGEQYV.

This clone has a single count. The rearrangement joins TRBV6-5 to TRBJ1-5; 7 bases are shared with TRBD1. This CDR3 comprises 15 residues. V was pared by 2 bases and J by 7 bases, with 8 bases of the junction left unmatched. CDR1 MNHEY and CDR2 SVGAGI come from the germline V gene. The CDR3 loop is CASSYPRDRPQPQHF. The CDR3 DNA follows: TGTGCCAGCAGTTACCCCCGGGACAGACCCCAGCCCCAGCATTTT.

The V gene is TRBV19, the J gene TRBJ2-1, with TRBD1 matching over 8 bases. The CDR3 has 13 amino acids. V shed 6 bases and J 13 bases; nucleotides not matched to a gene: 11. Germline-derived CDR1 and CDR2 are LNHDA and SQIVND (reference sequence). CDR3 sequence: CASSAERTGGQFF. CDR3 coding DNA: TGTGCCAGTAGCGCGGAGAGAACAGGGGGACAGTTCTTC.

This sequence joins TRBV6-1 and TRBJ1-5, with D uncertain. Trimming cost V 0 bases and J 6 bases, with 3 bases left between them. The V gene's germline CDR1 is MNHNS and CDR2 SASEGT. This CDR3 has 12 residues. The CDR3 region is CASSEAGQPQHF. The DNA of the CDR3 is TGTGCCAGCAGTGAAGCGGGTCAGCCCCAGCATTTT.

The table lists this clone with a count of one. The CDR3 region has the DNA TGTGCCAGCACCCCCCGGGGCTCCTATAATTCACCCCTCCACTTT. It codes for CASTPRGSYNSPLHF. The genes are TRBV6-6 and TRBJ1-6, with D uncertain. The germline V gene encodes CDR1 MNHNY and CDR2 SVGAGI (reference sequence). The CDR3 length is 15 residues. Deletions cut 7 bases from V and 0 bases from J, with 10 bases between.

The chain has TRBV2 and TRBJ1-5, with TRBD1 as a possible D gene (6 bases). This CDR3 comprises 15 residues. CDR1 and CDR2 from the germline V gene are SNHLY and FYNNEI. V gave up 6 bases and J gave up 3 bases, with 15 bases separating them. As DNA, the CDR3 is TGTGCCAGCAGAGCCAGGACAGTGGACAATCAGCCCCAGCATTTT. This encodes CASRARTVDNQPQHF.

This chain's CDR3 is CASSRGTAIGEQYV. CDR3 nucleotides: TGTGCCAGCAGCCGCGGGACAGCTATCGGAGAGCAGTACGTC. V usage is TRBV6-2 or TRBV6-3 and J usage is TRBJ2-7; TRBD1 might be the D (7 bases). The CDR3 extends over 14 amino acids. Germline lookup yields CDR1 MNHEY and CDR2 SVGEGT. The ends were cut back, 6 bases at V and 7 bases at J, with 19 bases in the middle.

The table lists this clone with a few counts. V and J are TRBV19 and TRBJ1-2; 9 positions agree with TRBD1. This CDR3 region has 14 residues. V gave up 6 bases and J gave up 3 bases; unmatched junction bases: 5. Germline CDR1 LNHDA, CDR2 SQIVND (reference sequence). CDR3 DNA sequence: TGTGCCAGTAGGGGACAGGGCCTTCACTATGGCTACACCTTC. This gives the protein CASRGQGLHYGYTF.

This chain links TRBV7-2 with TRBJ2-3, with D perhaps TRBD2 (7 bases). Trimming stripped 4 bases from V and 4 bases from J, with 15 bases between. From germline, CDR1 is SGHTA and CDR2 FQGNSA. This CDR3 is built from 15 residues. The CDR3 DNA reads TGTGCCAGCAGCTGGGGGGGGCTAGTGGCAGATACGCAGTATTTT. This translates into CASSWGGLVADTQYF.

This clone has a handful of counts. The genes are TRBV25-1 and TRBJ1-5; no reliable D call. CDR3 length equals 11 residues. Trimming stripped 4 bases from V and 4 bases from J, with 2 bases between. Germline V gene lookup returns CDR1 MGHDK and CDR2 SYGVNS. In DNA, the CDR3 is TGTGCCAGCAGTGGGAATCAGCCCCAGCATTTT. It specifies CASSGNQPQHF.